Listed here are 25 T cell receptor beta chains from one sample, sequenced in a study of T cell repertoires in cytomegalovirus infection. Each CDR3 protein is one row after TCRdb ran MiXCR on the reads. The sample has approximately 910,000 distinct CDR3 sequences; roughly 30% are singletons. No cognate antigen is known for these TCRs. The sample consisted of cultured CD8+ T cells from PBMCs, taken from culture after CMV antigen stimulation. These receptors were obtained from a human donor in good health (CMV status not recorded). Some clones in this sample may be carry-over from other donors' samples.

This rearrangement joins TRBV6-6 to TRBJ1-1; D is uncertain. The ends were cut back, 0 bases at V and 3 bases at J, with 20 bases in the middle. The CDR3 totals 18 residues. Per the germline V gene, CDR1 is MNHNY and CDR2 is SVGAGI (reference sequence). The CDR3 DNA sequence: TGTGCCAGCAGTTACTCGATCCCGGGGAGGCGAGGCGACACTGAAGCTTTCTTT. It encodes CASSYSIPGRRGDTEAFF.

The chain combines TRBV28 with TRBJ2-5; 7 bases line up with TRBD1. Per the germline V gene, CDR1 is MDHEN and CDR2 is SYDVKM. There are 15 residues in the CDR3. The junction had 10 bases not matched to a gene; V was cut back by 5 bases and J by 4 bases. In DNA form, the CDR3 reads TGTGCCAGCAGTCCCAGACAGGGATCCCCAGAGACCCAGTACTTC. It codes for CASSPRQGSPETQYF.

The chain has TRBV29-1 and TRBJ2-3; TRBD2 matches at 10 bases. The V and J ends lost 7 bases and 1 base, in that order; junction bases with no gene match: 8. The CDR3 runs to 15 residues. Germline-derived CDR1 and CDR2 are SQVTM and ANQGSEA. CDR3 residues: CSASVLAGGTDTQYF. CDR3 nucleotides: TGCAGCGCGTCTGTCCTAGCGGGGGGCACAGATACGCAGTATTTT.

This clonotype has a handful of counts. This chain joins TRBV10-3 and TRBJ2-1; D is perhaps TRBD2 (6 bases). The germline V gene has CDR1 ENHRY and CDR2 SYGVKD. Deletions cut 0 bases from V and 9 bases from J, with 18 bases between. There are 16 residues in the CDR3. The CDR3: CAISESYAGSGGEQFF. In DNA, the CDR3 is TGTGCCATCAGTGAGTCATACGCGGGGAGCGGTGGTGAGCAGTTCTTC.

This clonotype has a count of ten or more. The CDR3 DNA reads as TGTGCCAGCAGCCCAAATGGACCCAACACCGGGGAGCTGTTTTTT. As protein: CASSPNGPNTGELFF. The chain combines TRBV7-8 with TRBJ2-2, with D hard to call. V lost 5 bases and J lost 2, with 12 bases in between. Germline V gene data show CDR1 as SGHVS and CDR2 as FQNEAQ. There are 15 residues in the CDR3.

This clonotype was recorded a few times. The chain combines TRBV7-9 with TRBJ1-5; D is perhaps TRBD1 (5 bases). Germline V lookup: CDR1 SEHNR, CDR2 FQNEAQ (reference sequence). Trimming took off 0 bases at V and 5 bases at J, with 11 bases between the two ends. This CDR3 comprises 15 residues. The DNA for the CDR3 is TGTGCCAGCAGCTTAGCGACGCAGGGATATCAGCCCCAGCATTTT. Translated, it gives CASSLATQGYQPQHF.

This clonotype has only a few counts. This chain links TRBV4-1 with TRBJ1-2; D remains ambiguous. There are 13 residues in the CDR3. The germline V and J ends were trimmed by 1 base and 4 bases, with 7 bases remaining between them. Germline values: CDR1 MGHRA, CDR2 YSYEKL. The CDR3 sequence is CASSQGSVYGYTF. CDR3 coding DNA: TGCGCCAGCAGCCAAGGTTCAGTCTATGGCTACACCTTC.

This clonotype was recorded many times. V usage is TRBV12-5 and J usage is TRBJ1-1; the D gene is possibly TRBD1 (5 bases). Germline lookup yields CDR1 LGHNT and CDR2 FRNRAP. Trimming took 8 bases from V and 1 from J, leaving 11 bases between them. CDR3 size: 13 residues. The chain's CDR3 is CASKAGQNTEAFF. The CDR3, as DNA: TGTGCTAGTAAAGCTGGACAGAACACTGAAGCTTTCTTT.

The J gene is TRBJ2-1, the V gene TRBV19; D might be TRBD1 or TRBD2, each matching 5 bases. Trimming left V 7 bases short and J 2 bases short, with 9 bases between. Per the germline V gene, CDR1 is LNHDA and CDR2 is SQIVND (reference sequence). This CDR3 region has 13 residues. CDR3: CASTRGPYNEQFF. In nucleotides, the CDR3 is TGTGCCAGTACACGGGGCCCCTACAATGAGCAGTTCTTC.

The chain has TRBV5-4 and TRBJ1-1; a weak D match, TRBD1 (6 bases). Looked up from germline, CDR1 is SGHNT and CDR2 is YYREEE (reference sequence). The V end was cut by 3 bases, the J end by 4 bases, with 16 bases between. The CDR3 extends over 15 amino acids. The CDR3 here is CASSSGGPGGTEAFF. DNA for the CDR3: TGTGCCAGCAGCTCCGGGGGCCCGGGGGGCACTGAAGCTTTCTTT.

J is TRBJ2-3 and V is TRBV7-2; 9 nucleotides align to TRBD2. Germline V lookup: CDR1 SGHTA, CDR2 FQGNSA. This CDR3 is 20 amino acids long. Germline trimming cut 1 base from V and 2 bases from J; bases unmatched to any gene: 16. For the CDR3, the DNA is TGTGCCAGCAGCTTAGGGGGAGGCGGGGGGGCCTTCGGAGCCACAGATACGCAGTATTTT. This codes for CASSLGGGGGAFGATDTQYF. Looking up the rest from reference TRBV7-2 and TRBJ2-3 gives the full variable domain: GAGVSQSPSNKVTEKGKDVELRCDPISGHTALYWYRQSLGQGLEFLIYFQGNSAPDKSGLPSDRFSAERTGGSVSTLTIQRTQQEDSAVYLCASSLGGGGGAFGATDTQYFGPGTRLTVL.

This chain joins TRBV24-1 and TRBJ1-2; 9 bases map to TRBD1. Germline assignment: CDR1 KGHDR and CDR2 SFDVKD. Germline trimming cut 2 bases from V and 6 bases from J; bases unmatched to any gene: 3. The CDR3 loop spans 14 amino acids. CDR3 coding DNA: TGTGCCACCAGTGATTCCGGGACAGGGCATGGCTACACCTTC. Protein: CATSDSGTGHGYTF.

V usage is TRBV27 and J usage is TRBJ2-3; D is perhaps TRBD2 (5 bases). V was cut by 6 bases and J by 1 base, with 11 bases left in between. The CDR3 covers 14 residues. CDR1 is MNHEY, CDR2 SMNVEV, per germline (reference sequence). This CDR3 reads CASSPGKRTDTQYF. DNA for the CDR3: TGTGCCAGCAGCCCGGGGAAACGCACAGATACGCAGTATTTT.

This chain uses TRBV15 with TRBJ2-7, with D possibly being TRBD1 (6 bases). Trimming shortened V by 3 bases and J by 0 bases, and 12 bases separated the two germline ends. This CDR3 contains 15 residues. Germline CDR1 is LNHNV and CDR2 is YYDKDF (reference sequence). CDR3 DNA: TGTGCCACCAGCAGGGAAGGACAGAACTCCTACGAGCAGTACTTC. This codes for CATSREGQNSYEQYF.

The chain combines TRBV5-4 with TRBJ1-6, with TRBD1 matching over 11 bases. V shed 1 base, J shed 8 bases, and the junction held 5 bases outside the gene matches. From germline, CDR1 is SGHNT and CDR2 YYREEE (reference sequence). The CDR3 has 16 amino acids. For the CDR3, the DNA is TGTGCCAGCAGCTTGCGGACAGGGGGCGCAGATTCACCCCTCCACTTT. Translating gives CASSLRTGGADSPLHF. The full variable domain, rest sourced from reference TRBV5-4 and TRBJ1-6, is ETGVTQSPTHLIKTRGQQVTLRCSSQSGHNTVSWYQQALGQGPQFIFQYYREEENGRGNFPPRFSGLQFPNYSSELNVNALELDDSALYLCASSLRTGGADSPLHFGNGTRLTVT.

This clonotype was counted between two and nine times. V is TRBV6-5 and J is TRBJ2-2; D is unclear. Germline V lookup: CDR1 MNHEY, CDR2 SVGAGI. This CDR3 is built from 13 residues. Trimming took 4 bases from V and 6 from J, leaving 9 bases between them. This chain's CDR3 is CASSSRGSGELFF. CDR3 sequence (DNA): TGTGCCAGCAGTTCACGTGGTTCCGGGGAGCTGTTTTTT.

The V call is TRBV7-9, the J call TRBJ2-1; D is uncertain. The CDR3 totals 15 residues. The germline V gene encodes CDR1 SEHNR and CDR2 FQNEAQ (reference sequence). Trimming left V 4 bases short and J 1 base short, with 11 bases between. CDR3 sequence reads: CASSSRYGSYNEQFF. CDR3 nucleotide sequence: TGTGCCAGCAGCTCCCGGTACGGATCCTACAATGAGCAGTTCTTC.

In this sample, this clonotype turned up a few times. The V and J genes are TRBV15 and TRBJ2-2; D is uncertain. The CDR3 is 16 amino acids. The V gene's germline CDR1 is LNHNV and CDR2 YYDKDF (reference sequence). Trimming pared 1 base from V and 4 bases from J, leaving 13 bases between. CDR3 amino acids: CATSRVGHGITGELFF. The CDR3 DNA reads TGTGCCACCAGCAGAGTAGGGCACGGAATCACCGGGGAGCTGTTTTTT.

The chain couples TRBV7-9 to TRBJ2-7, with 11 nucleotides matching TRBD1. This CDR3 is built from 16 residues. CDR1 is SEHNR and CDR2 is FQNEAQ in the germline V gene (reference sequence). Losses at the gene ends were 4 bases for V and 2 bases for J; bases not matched to a gene: 7. The CDR3 nucleotides are TGTGCCAGCAGCTCGACGGACAGGGGGCCCACCTACGAGCAGTACTTC. Protein sequence: CASSSTDRGPTYEQYF. The full variable domain, completed using reference TRBV7-9 and TRBJ2-7, is DTGVSQNPRHKITKRGQNVTFRCDPISEHNRLYWYRQTLGQGPEFLTYFQNEAQLEKSRLLSDRFSAERPKGSFSTLEIQRTEQGDSAMYLCASSSTDRGPTYEQYFGPGTRLTVT.

This clonotype was seen only a few times. The chain carries TRBV6-5 and TRBJ2-5, with TRBD2 identical over 12 bases. Germline V gene lookup returns CDR1 MNHEY and CDR2 SVGAGI. The CDR3 is 14 residues long. The V and J ends lost 10 bases and 6 bases, in that order; junction bases with no gene match: 9. CDR3 DNA sequence: TGTGCCACCGCCCTAGCGGGGGGGCCGCAGACCCAGTACTTC. It translates to CATALAGGPQTQYF.

This clonotype was recorded many times. The chain has TRBV7-6 and TRBJ1-1; weak D call: TRBD1 (5 bases). This CDR3 comprises 13 residues. V lost 4 bases to trimming and J lost 8 bases, with 14 bases between them. Germline loops: CDR1 SGHVS, CDR2 FNYEAQ. The CDR3 spells CASSSGTIEEAFF. CDR3 DNA sequence: TGTGCCAGCAGCTCGGGGACCATAGAGGAAGCTTTCTTT. Using reference TRBV7-6 and TRBJ1-1 for the parts outside the CDR3, the full variable domain is GAGVSQSPRYKVTKRGQDVALRCDPISGHVSLYWYRQALGQGPEFLTYFNYEAQQDKSGLPNDRFSAERPEGSISTLTIQRTEQRDSAMYRCASSSGTIEEAFFGQGTRLTVV.

For this clonotype: At one end, the junction sequence differs from germline, possibly due to a read error. The V call is TRBV7-7, the J call TRBJ1-5, with D perhaps TRBD1 (6 bases). The CDR3 spans 14 residues. Germline CDR1 and CDR2: SSHAT and FNYEAQ (reference sequence). This CDR3 reads CASSLLPGDQPQHF. In nucleotides, the CDR3 is TGTGCTAGCAGCTTATTACCAGGGGATCAGCCCCAGCATTTT.

V is TRBV4-1 and J is TRBJ2-2; the match to TRBD1 covers 7 bases. After removal of 4 bases from V and 7 bases from J, the junction contained 6 bases not matched to a gene. The germline V gene encodes CDR1 MGHRA and CDR2 YSYEKL. CDR3 length: 14 residues. The CDR3 reads CASSLGQASGELFF. The CDR3 bases are TGCGCCAGCAGCCTTGGACAGGCCAGCGGGGAGCTGTTTTTT.

The chain joins TRBV7-9 to TRBJ1-4, with D uncertain. The CDR3 contains 16 residues. CDR1 and CDR2 (germline): SEHNR, FQNEAQ (reference sequence). Trimming left V 5 bases short and J 8 bases short, with 21 bases between. The CDR3 sequence: CASSPSVEAEREKLFF. The CDR3 region has the DNA TGTGCCAGCAGCCCCTCCGTTGAGGCAGAAAGAGAAAAACTGTTTTTT.

This clonotype was observed a few times. The chain links TRBV10-3 to TRBJ2-1; possibly TRBD2 for D (6 bases). The CDR3 has 12 residues. The V end was cut by 11 bases, the J end by 5 bases, with 13 bases between. Germline values: CDR1 ENHRY, CDR2 SYGVKD. CDR3 sequence (DNA): TGTGCCCTTAGCGGAGAAGACAATGAGCAGTTCTTC. Amino acids: CALSGEDNEQFF.